This record concerns one T cell receptor (beta chain) sequence. The sample holds many counts of this clone. The antigen it binds to is not known. The input lacks base qualities; no much larger clone sits a single base away. No patient had received any treatment before thyroid surgery. Using T-cell receptor beta sequencing, the study looked back at clinical samples from patients collected from about 2011 to 2018. These data come from a study of metastatic and nonmetastatic thyroid tumors (dated by TCRdb to the early 2020s). A note on the overall study: Repertoires were compared across peripheral blood and tumor or nodule tissue samples from malignant and benign thyroid patients.

Overall results and qualifications from the work: In both blood and tumor samples, TCR beta diversity was reported to be significantly higher in malignant tumors than in benign nodules.

To prepare the library, PCR was applied. Sequenced on an Illumina HiSeq 4000. High-throughput sequencing was used to profile the TCR beta-chain CDR3 region of every patient. The authors' pipeline ran thus. A classifier to discriminate distant-metastatic papillary thyroid cancer patients was built from CDR3 differences across clinicopathological groups. To measure repertoire diversity the researchers used the Shannon index, while the Morisita-Horn index served to gauge how similar the tumor and blood repertoires were. TCRdb reanalyzed the raw reads on its own, using fastp at Q25 for trimming and MiXCR for clone calling, and kept in-frame beta chains. These V and J calls rely on TCRdb rather than the paper's analysis. The sample has some 84,000 clones on record, 8% to 9.5% of them singletons. Roughly 10% of the sample is taken by the ten largest. The sequenced sample was blood. The sequence was obtained from a female donor with papillary thyroid cancer or a benign thyroid nodule (not recorded which). Some clones in this sample may be carry-over from other donors' samples.

The DNA is TGTGCCAGCAGTTTACAGGGCACAGATACGCAGTATTTT. This yields the protein CASSLQGTDTQYF. The V and J genes are TRBV3-1 and TRBJ2-3, and possibly TRBD1, on 5 matching bases. CDR1 and CDR2, per the germline V gene (reference sequence), are LGHDT and YNNKEL. The CDR3 measures 13 amino acids from cysteine to phenylalanine. CDR3 DNA is the only sequence kept; it has 39 bases, read in frame from the first base. The junction carries 8 bases between V and J, which are trimmed by 6 bases and 1 base respectively.